This T cell receptor beta chain was captured by sequencing in a study of T-cell reconstitution after alpha-beta-depleted transplantation in children. Study-wide points: Some patients showed high day-60 TCRbeta diversity, which derived from surviving recipient T cells and thymic progenitors. Expanded graft clones numbering several hundred reportedly gave rise to alpha-beta T cells about two months after transplant. One year after transplant, T-cell counts and diversity came mostly from newly produced T cells.

This CDR3 has 15 amino acids. V lost 6 bases to trimming and J lost 4 bases, with 19 bases between them. Germline V gene data show CDR1 as MNHNS and CDR2 as SASEGT. Molecular barcoding with unique molecular identifiers was used for the TCRbeta library. Each CDR3 protein is one row after TCRdb ran MiXCR on the PCR reads. The sample lists 580,000 or so distinct CDR3 sequences; 20% to 25% were seen once. A few counts support this clonotype. The target antigen is unknown. The material sequenced was PBMCs, mostly from graft donor cells, taken 360 days after TCRalphabeta/CD19-depleted stem cell transplant. The source of this sequence is a boy in the first two years of life who had a stem cell transplant for acute myeloid leukemia, so the T cells may come from the graft donor. The chain joins TRBV6-1 to TRBJ2-7, with D perhaps matching TRBD1 (6 bases). DNA of the CDR3: TGTGCCAGCAGGGCCCTTGGGGGCGTTACTTACGAGCAGTACTTC. Protein sequence: CASRALGGVTYEQYF.